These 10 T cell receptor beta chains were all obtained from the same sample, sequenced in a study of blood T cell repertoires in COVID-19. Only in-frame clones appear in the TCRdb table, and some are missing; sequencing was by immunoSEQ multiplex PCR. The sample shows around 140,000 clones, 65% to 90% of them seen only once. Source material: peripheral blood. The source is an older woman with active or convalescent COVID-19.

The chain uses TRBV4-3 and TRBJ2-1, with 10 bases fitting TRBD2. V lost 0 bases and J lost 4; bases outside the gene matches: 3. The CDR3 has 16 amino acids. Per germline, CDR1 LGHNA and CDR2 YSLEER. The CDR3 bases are TGCGCCAGCAGCCAAGAAGGACTAGCGGATTACAATGAGCAGTTCTTC. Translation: CASSQEGLADYNEQFF.

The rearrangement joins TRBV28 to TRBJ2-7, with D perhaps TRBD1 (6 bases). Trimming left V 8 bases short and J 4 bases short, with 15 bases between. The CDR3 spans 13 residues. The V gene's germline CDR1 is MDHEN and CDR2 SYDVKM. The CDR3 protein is CASLEGDGYEQYF. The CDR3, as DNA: TGTGCCAGCCTCGAGGGGGACGGGTACGAGCAGTACTTC. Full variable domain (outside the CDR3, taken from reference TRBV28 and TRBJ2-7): DVKVTQSSRYLVKRTGEKVFLECVQDMDHENMFWYRQDPGLGLRLIYFSYDVKMKEKGDIPEGYSVSREKKERFSLILESASTNQTSMYLCASLEGDGYEQYFGPGTRLTVT.

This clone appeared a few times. The CDR3 loop reads CASRIRGTTEAFF. Here the CDR3 DNA reads TGTGCCAGCAGAATCAGGGGAACAACTGAAGCTTTCTTT. The chain links TRBV12-3 or TRBV12-4 to TRBJ1-1, with D perhaps TRBD1 (6 bases). V dropped 6 bases and J dropped 5 bases, with 13 bases sitting between them. The CDR3 consists of 13 residues.

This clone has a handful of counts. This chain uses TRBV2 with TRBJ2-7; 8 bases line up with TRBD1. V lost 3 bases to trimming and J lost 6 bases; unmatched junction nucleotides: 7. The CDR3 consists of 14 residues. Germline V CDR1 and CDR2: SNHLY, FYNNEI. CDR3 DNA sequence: TGTGCCAGCAGTGATAGGACAGGGTTTGGCGAGCAGTACGTC. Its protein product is CASSDRTGFGEQYV.

The CDR3 coding sequence is TGCGCCAGCAGCGCTACCGACCCCCTACTAGCTGAAGCTTTCTTT. It specifies CASSATDPLLAEAFF. The chain links TRBV5-1 to TRBJ1-1; D is unclear. The CDR3 contains 15 residues. Germline CDR1 is SGHRS and CDR2 is YFSETQ. The V gene lost 4 bases and the J gene lost 6 bases, with 19 bases spanning the gap.

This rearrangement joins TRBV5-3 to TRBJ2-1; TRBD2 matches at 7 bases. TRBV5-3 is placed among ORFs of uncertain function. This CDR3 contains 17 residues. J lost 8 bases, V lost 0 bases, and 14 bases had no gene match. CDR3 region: CARSLGKAGSSHDEQFF. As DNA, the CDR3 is TGTGCCAGAAGCTTGGGGAAAGCGGGAAGCAGCCACGATGAGCAGTTCTTC.

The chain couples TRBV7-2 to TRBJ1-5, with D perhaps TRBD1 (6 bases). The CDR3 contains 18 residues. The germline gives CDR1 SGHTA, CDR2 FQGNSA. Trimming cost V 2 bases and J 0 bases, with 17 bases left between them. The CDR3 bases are TGTGCCAGCAGCTTATGGGGACACGCCATAGATAGCAATCAGCCCCAGCATTTT. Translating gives CASSLWGHAIDSNQPQHF.

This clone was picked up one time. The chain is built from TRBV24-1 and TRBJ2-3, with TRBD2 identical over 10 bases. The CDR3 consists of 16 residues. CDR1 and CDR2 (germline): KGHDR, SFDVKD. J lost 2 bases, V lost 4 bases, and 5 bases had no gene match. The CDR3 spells CATSDRLAGDTDTQYF. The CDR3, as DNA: TGTGCCACCAGTGACAGACTAGCGGGTGACACAGATACGCAGTATTTT.

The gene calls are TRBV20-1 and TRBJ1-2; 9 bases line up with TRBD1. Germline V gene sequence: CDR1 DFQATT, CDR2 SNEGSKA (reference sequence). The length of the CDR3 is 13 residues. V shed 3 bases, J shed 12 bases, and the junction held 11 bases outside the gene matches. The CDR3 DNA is TGCAGTGCTAGTGTCGGGACAGGGTACTATAACACCTTC. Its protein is CSASVGTGYYNTF.

In nucleotides, the CDR3 is TGTGCCTGCGGGGGTCACAATCAGCCCCAGCATTTT. This encodes CACGGHNQPQHF. The genes are TRBV30 and TRBJ1-5; possible D gene TRBD1, 5 bases. Trimming removed 6 bases from V and 3 bases from J, with 9 bases in between. Germline V gene data show CDR1 as GTSNPN and CDR2 as SVGIG (reference sequence). There are 12 residues in the CDR3.